Listed below are T cell receptor beta chains from one sample, sequenced in a study of blood T cell repertoires in COVID-19. Sequencing used immunoSEQ multiplex PCR; TCRdb keeps in-frame clones, though not all of them. The sample records about 50,000 clones, approximately 90% being singletons. Sequenced input: peripheral blood. The receptors here all came from a woman over 75 with COVID-19, enrolled during active disease. Both conserved end residues are trimmed from each CDR3. The D gene is left open where the match is weak.

D	V	J	CDR3
NA	TRBV5-5	TRBJ1-5	ASSLGANQPQH
TRBD1	TRBV6-5	TRBJ1-3	ASSYGTGTGNTIY
NA	TRBV7-9	TRBJ2-1	ASRDYNNEQF
TRBD2	TRBV6-5	TRBJ2-2	ASGLAGYTGELF
NA	TRBV6-5	TRBJ2-2	ASSYYLNTGELF
NA	TRBV5-1	TRBJ2-2	ASSSPGQVNTGELF
TRBD1	TRBV2	TRBJ1-2	ARQGAHGYT
NA	TRBV4-1	TRBJ2-3	ASSHDRNRLSGESGTQY
TRBD1	TRBV11-2	TRBJ1-1	ASSLGGTGSSNTEAF
NA	TRBV6-5	TRBJ1-1	ASSYSPRNTEAF
NA	TRBV19	TRBJ2-2	ASSIWARFGGSTGELF
TRBD1	TRBV10-2	TRBJ2-3	ASRKGAGLTDTQY
TRBD1	TRBV14	TRBJ2-1	ASSQQTGVNEQF
NA	TRBV6-6	TRBJ1-1	ASSSRDTKNTEAF
NA	TRBV18	TRBJ1-1	ASSPPIGLNTEAF
NA	TRBV5-8	TRBJ1-1	ASSSRWTEAF
NA	TRBV6-5	TRBJ2-1	ASSYSPARANEQF
NA	TRBV3-1/TRBV3-2	TRBJ1-1	ASSQPPPSGAF
TRBD1	TRBV6-1	TRBJ1-2	ASSEGTGGIYGYT
NA	TRBV18	TRBJ1-5	ASSPLAGGNQPQH
NA	TRBV6-6	TRBJ1-4	ASSYRDTRGEKLF
TRBD1	TRBV30	TRBJ2-5	AWNDPPLIQGVKRTQY
NA	TRBV15	TRBJ1-5	ATRQATFQPQH
TRBD2	TRBV5-1	TRBJ2-5	ASSFVSGGAEAETQY
TRBD1	TRBV16	TRBJ1-5	ASSQTGERRQPQH
TRBD1	TRBV30	TRBJ1-5	AWSTGGHQPQH
TRBD1	TRBV6-4	TRBJ1-2	ASSDGRTGRGYT
TRBD1	TRBV5-1	TRBJ1-6	ASAWDSANSPLH
NA	TRBV5-1	TRBJ2-3	ASSLGGTGLDTQY
TRBD2	TRBV5-1	TRBJ2-7	ASSPLTSGGIVYEQY
NA	TRBV5-6	TRBJ1-5	ASSRAGGGRLQPQH
NA	TRBV5-1	TRBJ2-7	ASSLGSPISYEQY
NA	TRBV4-2	TRBJ1-2	ASSQDRTAPNYGYT
TRBD1	TRBV28	TRBJ2-7	ASSFRQGDYEQY
NA	TRBV11-2	TRBJ2-7	ASSLIHLTGSSSYEQY
NA	TRBV19	TRBJ2-1	ASSTQVSYNEQF
NA	TRBV6-5	TRBJ2-3	ASSFLGGTQY
NA	TRBV5-1	TRBJ1-1	ASSFGGRTEAF
TRBD1	TRBV7-9	TRBJ1-2	ASSNRGWVGYGYT
TRBD1	TRBV4-1	TRBJ1-5	ASSHPGQAYGNQPQH
NA	TRBV9	TRBJ1-2	ASSAEGEGYT
NA	TRBV20-1	TRBJ2-7	SARAQLEQY
TRBD1	TRBV18	TRBJ2-1	ASSPDRDNEQF
NA	TRBV27	TRBJ1-2	ASSLDRSIPHYGYT
TRBD1	TRBV9	TRBJ2-7	ASSRQGARNEQY
TRBD1	TRBV4-2	TRBJ2-7	ASSQEWGRDRVTEQY
NA	TRBV29-1	TRBJ2-7	SVEQGLVHEQY